This paragraph reports one TCR beta chain. The antigen is not known. The V and J ends lost 1 base and 9 bases respectively, with 13 bases between them. The germline V gene encodes CDR1 SGHVS and CDR2 FQNEAQ. This CDR3 has 14 amino acids. This sample is part of a study of identical twins. Healthy Caucasians made up all donors. General observations from the study: Out-of-frame TCR alpha sharing in monozygotic twins exceeded recombination model predictions. The conclusions drew on cross-sectional statistical analysis instead of tracking the same donors.

TCRdb itself ran the 5' RACE reads through MiXCR, one entry per CDR3 protein. Altogether roughly 690,000 distinct CDR3 sequences are present, approximately 6.1% being singletons, with the ten largest covering roughly 2%. The clonotype comes from a man between 18 and 35 years old in good health. Sequenced material: naive T cells sorted from blood. The chain employs TRBV7-8 and TRBJ1-5; D is unclear. The DNA of the CDR3 is TGTGCCAGCAGCTTAGGACTAGACGGCGGGCCCCAGCATTTT. It encodes CASSLGLDGGPQHF.